This T cell receptor beta chain was recovered during a study of blood T cell repertoires in COVID-19. Across the study: The samples span acute and convalescent COVID-19 from the United States, Italy and Spain.

TCRdb's copy holds only in-frame clones and misses some; the assay was immunoSEQ multiplex PCR. The sample lists over 400,000 clones, roughly 85% occurring once. This sequence was found in a human donor in a cohort sampled during active COVID-19. The sample consisted of peripheral blood.

The CDR3 DNA reads as TGTGCCAGCTCACCATACGAGGGGGATCGCAATCAGCCCCAGCATTTT. It specifies CASSPYEGDRNQPQHF. The chain uses TRBV18 and TRBJ1-5, with TRBD1 as a possible D gene (6 bases). Germline V gives CDR1 KGHSH, CDR2 LQKENI. V shed 2 bases and J shed 2 bases, with 13 bases lying between them. The CDR3 sequence is 16 residues long.